This T cell receptor (beta chain) stems from a study of cytomegalovirus exposure and HLA in healthy donors. The donors were part of the validation cohort of 120 subjects. That cohort was separate from the first cohort, which comprised under 750 subjects. The V gene's germline CDR1 is MNHNY and CDR2 SVGAGI (reference sequence). This CDR3 is built from 15 residues. Trimming removed 5 bases at V and 2 bases at J, with 14 bases between. Some clones are missing from TCRdb's copy, which holds only in-frame ones; the method was immunoSEQ multiplex PCR. The sample has roughly 150,000 clones; approximately 90% are singletons.

V usage is TRBV6-6 and J usage is TRBJ2-3; TRBD1 is a possible D gene (7 bases). This TCR came from a young man in good health and CMV-seronegative. Sequencing input: PBMCs. CDR3 loop: CASSTQGGNTDTQYF. The CDR3 bases are TGTGCCAGCAGTACCCAGGGGGGAAACACAGATACGCAGTATTTT.